The 22 T cell receptor beta chains reported below all come from one sample, sequenced in a study of Graves' ophthalmopathy and Graves' hyperthyroidism. Transcripts of RNA were the source for amplifying TCR beta CDR3 regions. The library came from an HTBI-primed first-round RT-PCR and a second-round multiplex PCR. TCRdb called the multiplex PCR reads again in MiXCR, with one record for every CDR3 protein. The sample has hundreds of thousands of distinct CDR3 sequences, about a fifth seen once. The sequenced sample consisted of peripheral blood. These receptors were collected from a woman younger than 30 with stable Graves' hyperthyroidism. Some clones in this sample may be carry-over from other donors' samples.

The genes are TRBV4-1 and TRBJ2-7, with D uncertain. Deletions cut 1 base from V and 4 bases from J, with 14 bases between. The CDR3 has 15 residues. Germline loops: CDR1 MGHRA, CDR2 YSYEKL. This CDR3 is CASSQVMTPDYEQYF. DNA of the CDR3: TGCGCCAGCAGCCAAGTAATGACTCCAGATTACGAGCAGTACTTC.

This clonotype was seen ten or more times. The gene calls are TRBV6-1 and TRBJ2-7; 9 bases fit TRBD2. This CDR3 region has 16 residues. V lost 3 bases, J lost 0 bases, and 6 bases stayed unmatched. Germline V gives CDR1 MNHNS, CDR2 SASEGT. The CDR3 nucleotides are TGTGCCAGCAGTGATCTTAGCGGGAGAGGCTCCTACGAGCAGTACTTC. It is translated as CASSDLSGRGSYEQYF.

The table lists this clonotype with a few counts. The chain is built from TRBV27 and TRBJ1-1; 11 nucleotides align to TRBD1. There are 21 residues in the CDR3. Germline CDR1 MNHEY, CDR2 SMNVEV (reference sequence). Losses at the gene ends were 3 bases for V and 7 bases for J; bases not matched to a gene: 25. The CDR3 DNA is TGTGCCAGCAGTTTCACAGTCCCTTGCTCAGGACAGGGGGCGCGAGTAAGTGAAGCTTTCTTT. Amino acids: CASSFTVPCSGQGARVSEAFF.

V gene TRBV18 combines with J gene TRBJ1-2, with D possibly matching TRBD1 (6 bases). Germline values: CDR1 KGHSH, CDR2 LQKENI. The CDR3 spans 13 residues. Trimming stripped 3 bases from V and 6 bases from J, with 11 bases between. The CDR3: CASSPSRGDGYTF. The CDR3 DNA is TGTGCCAGCTCACCGTCAAGGGGGGATGGCTACACCTTC.

In this sample, this clonotype turned up many times. This rearrangement joins TRBV7-2 to TRBJ1-2; D is undetermined. V was trimmed by 2 bases and J by 6 bases, leaving 10 bases between them. The CDR3 totals 13 residues. From germline, CDR1 is SGHTA and CDR2 FQGNSA. The CDR3 is CASSLSGFNGYTF. The CDR3 DNA sequence: TGTGCCAGCAGCTTATCGGGGTTCAATGGCTACACCTTC. Looking up the rest from reference TRBV7-2 and TRBJ1-2 gives the full variable domain: GAGVSQSPSNKVTEKGKDVELRCDPISGHTALYWYRQSLGQGLEFLIYFQGNSAPDKSGLPSDRFSAERTGGSVSTLTIQRTQQEDSAVYLCASSLSGFNGYTFGSGTRLTVV.

This clonotype was counted ten times or more. V gene TRBV7-8 combines with J gene TRBJ2-7; D gene ambiguous. The V gene lost 1 base and the J gene lost 0 bases, with 7 bases spanning the gap. This CDR3 spans 14 amino acids. Germline V gene lookup returns CDR1 SGHVS and CDR2 FQNEAQ. The DNA for the CDR3 is TGTGCCAGCAGCTTAGAGGCGGCCTCCTACGAGCAGTACTTC. Amino acid sequence: CASSLEAASYEQYF. The variable domain in full, with the rest retrieved from reference TRBV7-8 and TRBJ2-7, is GAGVSQSPRYKVAKRGQDVALRCDPISGHVSLFWYQQALGQGPEFLTYFQNEAQLDKSGLPSDRFFAERPEGSVSTLKIQRTQQEDSAVYLCASSLEAASYEQYFGPGTRLTVT.

This clonotype was detected many times. The chain is built from TRBV2 and TRBJ1-1; D is unresolved. The CDR3 runs 13 residues. V lost 5 bases to trimming and J lost 0 bases, with 7 bases between them. Germline V CDR1 and CDR2: SNHLY, FYNNEI. For the CDR3, the DNA is TGTGCCAGCAGTCGGACCTTGAACACTGAAGCTTTCTTT. Its protein product is CASSRTLNTEAFF.

This clonotype was observed many times. This chain uses TRBV13 with TRBJ1-1; D is unclear. This CDR3 is built from 12 residues. V lost 2 bases, J lost 5 bases, and 6 bases lay in between. The germline gives CDR1 PRHDT, CDR2 FYEKMQ (reference sequence). CDR3 region: CASSLFGTEAFF. Written as DNA, the CDR3 is TGTGCCAGCAGCTTATTTGGGACTGAAGCTTTCTTT. The full variable domain, its missing parts supplied by reference TRBV13 and TRBJ1-1, is AAGVIQSPRHLIKEKRETATLKCYPIPRHDTVYWYQQGPGQDPQFLISFYEKMQSDKGSIPDRFSAQQFSDYHSELNMSSLELGDSALYFCASSLFGTEAFFGQGTRLTVV.

This clonotype has a single count. This chain joins TRBV6-1 and TRBJ1-6; D might be TRBD1 (5 bases). The germline V gene encodes CDR1 MNHNS and CDR2 SASEGT. CDR3 length equals 15 residues. V lost 2 bases, J lost 10 bases, and 15 bases lay in between. CDR3 sequence (DNA): TGTGCCAGCAGTGAATCCACTGGGGGAAAATCACCCCTCCACTTT. Translated: CASSESTGGKSPLHF.

The CDR3 sequence is CAWSFNGGYGYTF. The CDR3 DNA is TGTGCCTGGAGTTTCAACGGGGGCTATGGCTACACCTTC. The chain joins TRBV30 to TRBJ1-2; perhaps TRBD1 as D (5 bases). The germline V gene encodes CDR1 GTSNPN and CDR2 SVGIG (reference sequence). CDR3 length: 13 residues. V was clipped by 2 bases and J by 4 bases, with 11 bases between them.

This clonotype was detected many times. V and J are TRBV18 and TRBJ1-5, with 9 positions matching TRBD1. The junction had 5 bases not matched to a gene; V was cut back by 3 bases and J by 2 bases. The germline V gene encodes CDR1 KGHSH and CDR2 LQKENI. The CDR3 runs to 16 residues. The CDR3 DNA sequence: TGTGCCAGCTCACCCCCGGGACAGGGAGGCAATCAGCCCCAGCATTTT. Translation gives CASSPPGQGGNQPQHF.

This clonotype has ten or more counts. The chain has TRBV3-1 and TRBJ1-3; D unclear. Germline-derived CDR1 and CDR2 are LGHDT and YNNKEL (reference sequence). CDR3 size: 16 residues. V shed 7 bases and J shed 7 bases, with 23 bases lying between them. Here the CDR3 reads CASNGSPGGFRNTIYF. CDR3 sequence (DNA): TGTGCCAGCAATGGCTCTCCGGGAGGGTTCAGGAACACCATATATTTT. Drawing the rest from reference TRBV3-1 and TRBJ1-3, the complete variable domain is DTAVSQTPKYLVTQMGNDKSIKCEQNLGHDTMYWYKQDSKKFLKIMFSYNNKELIINETVPNRFSPKSPDKAHLNLHINSLELGDSAVYFCASNGSPGGFRNTIYFGEGSWLTVV.

This clonotype was recorded at least ten times. This CDR3 is CASSPMGQGQLEAFF. The CDR3, as DNA: TGCGCCAGCAGCCCAATGGGACAGGGGCAACTGGAAGCTTTCTTT. The chain uses TRBV5-1 and TRBJ1-1; TRBD1 agrees at 10 bases. The CDR3 spans 15 residues. V was clipped by 4 bases and J by 8 bases; unmatched bases: 11. CDR1 is SGHRS and CDR2 is YFSETQ in the germline V gene.

The chain is built from TRBV3-1 and TRBJ2-7; D assignment may be TRBD1 or TRBD2 (6 bases each). Trimming left V 4 bases short and J 0 bases short, with 13 bases between. CDR1 and CDR2 from the germline V gene are LGHDT and YNNKEL (reference sequence). The CDR3 has 15 amino acids. CDR3 DNA sequence: TGTGCCAGCAGCCGTACGGGGGACACCTCCTACGAGCAGTACTTC. This translates into CASSRTGDTSYEQYF.

This clonotype was found a few times. The chain joins TRBV11-1 to TRBJ2-2, with a tentative D call TRBD1 (6 bases). Trimming shortened V by 4 bases and J by 2 bases, and 17 bases separated the two germline ends. The CDR3 is 17 residues long. Germline loops: CDR1 SGHAT, CDR2 FQDESV (reference sequence). Here the CDR3 DNA reads TGTGCCAGCAGCTCAATAGACGGACAGATTAACACCGGGGAGCTGTTTTTT. This encodes CASSSIDGQINTGELFF.

This clonotype was observed at least ten times. V and J are TRBV20-1 and TRBJ1-1; 7 positions agree with TRBD1. The germline gives CDR1 DFQATT, CDR2 SNEGSKA (reference sequence). The CDR3 consists of 12 residues. V dropped 6 bases and J dropped 5; count of bases not matched to a gene: 6. CDR3 sequence: CSAPGGGTEAFF. The CDR3 DNA reads TGCAGTGCGCCAGGGGGTGGTACTGAAGCTTTCTTT.

The genes are TRBV10-1 and TRBJ1-5, with D unclear. Trimming removed 7 bases from V and 3 bases from J, with 16 bases in between. CDR3 length: 15 amino acids. Germline loops: CDR1 WNHNN, CDR2 SYGVQD (reference sequence). The CDR3 reads CASTKGPGPNQPQHF. Here the CDR3 DNA reads TGCGCCAGCACCAAGGGCCCCGGTCCCAATCAGCCCCAGCATTTT.

This clonotype was seen repeatedly, ten times or more. This chain joins TRBV28 and TRBJ1-1; D call uncertain. Between the trimmed V and J ends, which lost 6 bases and 11 bases, there was a span of 16 bases. The germline V gene encodes CDR1 MDHEN and CDR2 SYDVKM. CDR3 length: 12 amino acids. CDR3 bases: TGTGCCAGCAGCCCTAGGACCCCCCAGGCTTTCTTT. It encodes CASSPRTPQAFF.

The table lists this clonotype with a few counts. The CDR3 DNA is TGCAGTGCTAGTCGGGTGGGCAGAAAGAACACTGAAGCTTTCTTT. Its protein is CSASRVGRKNTEAFF. V gene TRBV20-1 combines with J gene TRBJ1-1; D is unclear. Germline lookup yields CDR1 DFQATT and CDR2 SNEGSKA (reference sequence). The V end lost 3 bases, the J end lost 1 base, and 15 bases lay between the germline ends. CDR3 length: 15 residues.

This clonotype occurred many times. The chain carries TRBV6-5 and TRBJ2-2, with D hard to call. V dropped 2 bases and J dropped 8 bases, with 6 bases sitting between them. There are 12 residues in the CDR3. Looked up from germline, CDR1 is MNHEY and CDR2 is SVGAGI. The CDR3 region is CASSYVRGELFF. The DNA of the CDR3 is TGTGCCAGCAGTTACGTCCGGGGGGAGCTGTTTTTT.

The chain carries TRBV20-1 and TRBJ2-7; D gene ambiguous. Germline V gives CDR1 DFQATT, CDR2 SNEGSKA (reference sequence). The CDR3 is 15 residues long. V lost 3 bases to trimming and J lost 2 bases, with 17 bases between them. CDR3 region: CSASWSDSATYEQYF. CDR3 sequence (DNA): TGCAGTGCTAGTTGGTCAGACTCAGCAACCTACGAGCAGTACTTC.

On this clonotype itself: One base away lies a much larger clone, so this may be a sequencing read error. J is TRBJ1-1 and V is TRBV6-4; D unclear. The CDR3 runs 14 residues. Per germline, CDR1 MRHNA and CDR2 SNTAGT. The CDR3 DNA sequence: TGTGCCAGCAGTGACAGTGACTCGAACACTGAAGTTTTCTTT. Its protein is CASSDSDSNTEVFF.